This T cell receptor (beta chain) was sequenced in a study of beta chain features in type 1 diabetes. Study results and caveats: The study found moderately but significantly shorter TCRB CDR3s in all four CD4+ subsets of Type 1 diabetes patients. For type 1 diabetes patients, VDJ junctions showed fewer insertions and more deletions.

The ends were cut back, 3 bases at V and 1 base at J, with 7 bases in the middle. This CDR3 has 13 residues. Germline CDR1 is SGHNT and CDR2 is YYREEE (reference sequence). This clone was observed a few times. As yet, its antigen is unknown. As every portion of the isolated RNA was reverse transcribed, the sequencing read expressed TCRB transcripts. This table comes from immunoSEQ multiplex PCR, and its TCRdb copy is limited to in-frame clones, with some not included. The data show around 280,000 clones, with approximately 15% seen just once and roughly 0.015% held by the top ten. The sequence was collected from a man younger than 35 with type 1 diabetes. The chain combines TRBV5-4 with TRBJ1-1, with a tentative D call TRBD1 (6 bases). Material: naive CD4+ T cells from blood. CDR3 DNA sequence: TGTGCCAGCAGCTCACAGGGGAACACTGAAGCTTTCTTT. Translating it yields CASSSQGNTEAFF.